The 30 T cell receptor beta chains presented below share a single source sample, sequenced in a study of blood T cells in healthy people across ages. A second about 6 to 11 cycle PCR used barcoded and J-beta primers. A single record per CDR3 protein comes from TCRdb applying MiXCR to the 5' RACE reads. The data show around 1,800,000 distinct CDR3 sequences, with about two fifths seen just once and roughly 23% held by the top ten. Input material: blood. The receptors derive from a human donor in good health.

The J gene is TRBJ2-4, the V gene TRBV12-3 or TRBV12-4, with TRBD2 matching over 8 bases. Judging by the DNA end, TRBJ2-5 fits better; the J call may be wrong. The CDR3 has 15 amino acids. CDR3 region: CASSFRLALGETQYF. The DNA of the CDR3 is TGTGCCAGCAGTTTTCGACTAGCGCTTGGAGAGACCCAGTACTTC.

This clonotype was seen a few times. This sequence joins TRBV7-9 and TRBJ1-2; 9 bases map to TRBD1. The length of the CDR3 is 14 residues. J gave up 8 bases and V 4 bases, and 8 bases lay outside the gene matches. Germline V gene data show CDR1 as SEHNR and CDR2 as FQNEAQ (reference sequence). The CDR3 DNA reads as TGTGCCAGCAGCTCGGAGGGACAGGGTCGAGGCTACACCTTC. It encodes CASSSEGQGRGYTF.

The V and J genes are TRBV7-9 and TRBJ1-2; no definite D call. The V gene's germline CDR1 is SEHNR and CDR2 FQNEAQ (reference sequence). The CDR3 has 14 amino acids. V lost 7 bases, J lost 0 bases, and 12 bases lay in between. CDR3 sequence reads: CASTPKDSNYGYTF. CDR3 DNA: TGTGCCAGCACCCCGAAGGACTCTAACTATGGCTACACCTTC.

This clonotype occurred a few times. V and J are TRBV12-3 or TRBV12-4 and TRBJ2-3; D remains ambiguous. Trimming left V 3 bases short and J 6 bases short, with 10 bases between. The CDR3 runs to 13 residues. The DNA for the CDR3 is TGTGCCAGCAGTTTGGGCAAAGTGGATACGCAGTATTTT. Translating it yields CASSLGKVDTQYF.

In its sample, this clonotype was seen a few times. V is TRBV7-9 and J is TRBJ1-1; D gene uncertain. The CDR3 consists of 14 residues. Trimming removed 7 bases from V and 5 bases from J, with 17 bases in between. The V gene's germline CDR1 is SEHNR and CDR2 FQNEAQ (reference sequence). The CDR3 protein is CASIKVGEVTEAFF. The CDR3 bases are TGTGCCAGCATCAAGGTCGGGGAGGTTACTGAAGCTTTCTTT.

This rearrangement joins TRBV20-1 to TRBJ2-3, with D perhaps matching TRBD2 (5 bases). The CDR3 runs 18 residues. V lost 0 bases and J lost 0, with 19 bases in between. The germline CDR1 and CDR2 sequences are DFQATT and SNEGSKA (reference sequence). In DNA, the CDR3 is TGCAGTGCTAGAGATTATTTCGTAGCTAGCTACAGCACAGATACGCAGTATTTT. Translating gives CSARDYFVASYSTDTQYF.

This chain connects TRBV7-2 to TRBJ2-4; D uncertain. The closer fit of TRBJ2-7 to the DNA end suggests the J call may be wrong. The CDR3 loop spans 18 amino acids. Germline CDR1 SGHTA, CDR2 FQGNSA. CDR3 in amino acids: CASSLGVYGAGSFYEQYF. In DNA, the CDR3 is TGTGCCAGCAGCTTAGGGGTTTACGGTGCAGGTTCCTTCTACGAGCAGTACTTC.

V usage is TRBV5-5 and J usage is TRBJ2-5, with 8 bases that match TRBD2. Germline assignment: CDR1 SGHKS and CDR2 YYEKEE (reference sequence). J gave up 4 bases and V 2 bases, and 7 bases lay outside the gene matches. This CDR3 comprises 15 residues. Here the CDR3 DNA reads TGTGCCAGCAGCTTTAGCGGGGCCTGGGTAGAGACCCAGTACTTC. This translates into CASSFSGAWVETQYF.

There are many counts of this clonotype. This chain connects TRBV7-2 to TRBJ2-7, with 10 bases fitting TRBD1. The V and J ends lost 5 bases and 3 bases, in that order; junction bases with no gene match: 4. The CDR3 covers 14 residues. CDR1 and CDR2 (germline): SGHTA, FQGNSA. Written as DNA, the CDR3 is TGTGCCAGCAGCAACCGGGACAGGGGCTACGAGCAGTACTTC. This codes for CASSNRDRGYEQYF.

V and J are TRBV9 and TRBJ2-1, with TRBD2 identical over 7 bases. The germline CDR1 and CDR2 sequences are SGDLS and YYNGEE. With 1 base clipped from V and 5 bases from J, the junction kept 9 bases outside the gene matches. CDR3 length: 16 amino acids. The CDR3 sequence is CASSVSAGTTHNEQFF. CDR3 DNA sequence: TGTGCCAGCAGCGTATCAGCCGGGACTACACACAATGAGCAGTTCTTC.

This clonotype has ten or more counts. The chain employs TRBV20-1 and TRBJ2-1, with 7 bases fitting TRBD2. There are 20 residues in the CDR3. CDR1 and CDR2 from the germline V gene are DFQATT and SNEGSKA (reference sequence). V gave up 2 bases and J gave up 0 bases; unmatched junction bases: 19. This chain's CDR3 is CSARPLMSAGDLSSYNEQFF. The DNA for the CDR3 is TGCAGTGCTAGACCCCTTATGAGCGCGGGGGACCTATCCTCCTACAATGAGCAGTTCTTC.

The rearrangement joins TRBV15 to TRBJ2-1; unclear D gene. Looked up from germline, CDR1 is LNHNV and CDR2 is YYDKDF (reference sequence). V was pared by 4 bases and J by 8 bases, with 12 bases between. This CDR3 comprises 13 residues. Written as DNA, the CDR3 is TGTGCCACCAGCATTCGATGGGTGGATGAGCAGTTCTTC. Its translation: CATSIRWVDEQFF. Full variable domain (outside the CDR3, taken from reference TRBV15 and TRBJ2-1): DAMVIQNPRYQVTQFGKPVTLSCSQTLNHNVMYWYQQKSSQAPKLLFHYYDKDFNNEADTPDNFQSRRPNTSFCFLDIRSPGLGDTAMYLCATSIRWVDEQFFGPGTRLTVL.

J is TRBJ2-1 and V is TRBV11-2; 7 bases map to TRBD1. V shed 3 bases and J 7 bases; nucleotides not matched to a gene: 6. The germline V gene encodes CDR1 SGHAT and CDR2 FQNNGV. The CDR3 is 14 residues long. The CDR3 here is CASSFAGQVNEQFF. CDR3 bases: TGTGCCAGCAGCTTCGCTGGACAGGTAAATGAGCAGTTCTTC.

This clonotype was seen a few times. V is TRBV7-2 and J is TRBJ2-3, with D possibly being TRBD2 (6 bases). The CDR3 extends over 13 amino acids. The germline V gene encodes CDR1 SGHTA and CDR2 FQGNSA. The germline V and J ends were trimmed by 3 bases and 5 bases, with 9 bases remaining between them. The CDR3 sequence is CASSLSGEDTQYF. The CDR3 nucleotides read TGTGCCAGCAGCTTGTCGGGGGAAGATACGCAGTATTTT.

Only a few counts were recorded for this clonotype. The chain uses TRBV11-2 and TRBJ1-2; D is undetermined. The V and J ends lost 3 bases and 1 base respectively, with 9 bases between them. The V gene's germline CDR1 is SGHAT and CDR2 FQNNGV. The CDR3 has 14 residues. The CDR3 spells CASSFGIHNYGYTF. The CDR3 coding sequence is TGTGCCAGCAGCTTCGGCATTCATAACTATGGCTACACCTTC. Combining the CDR3 with reference TRBV11-2 and TRBJ1-2 gives the whole variable domain EAGVAQSPRYKIIEKRQSVAFWCNPISGHATLYWYQQILGQGPKLLIQFQNNGVVDDSQLPKDRFSAERLKGVDSTLKIQPAKLEDSAVYLCASSFGIHNYGYTFGSGTRLTVV.

The chain joins TRBV12-5 to TRBJ1-4; no reliable D call. Germline V gene data show CDR1 as LGHNT and CDR2 as FRNRAP. The length of the CDR3 is 15 residues. The V gene lost 3 bases and the J gene lost 11 bases, with 19 bases spanning the gap. CDR3 sequence reads: CASGFDRGGSFKLFF. CDR3 nucleotide sequence: TGTGCTAGTGGTTTCGACCGTGGTGGGAGCTTCAAACTGTTTTTT.

The J gene is TRBJ1-4, the V gene TRBV5-5, with 10 bases aligning to TRBD1. The J segment lost 7 bases and the V segment lost 3 bases, leaving 6 bases of the junction unmatched. The CDR3 extends over 15 amino acids. Germline-derived CDR1 and CDR2 are SGHKS and YYEKEE (reference sequence). This CDR3 is CASSSTGTGAEKLFF. The CDR3 bases are TGTGCCAGCAGCTCGACCGGGACAGGGGCTGAAAAACTGTTTTTT.

This clonotype was seen only a few times. The V gene is TRBV27, the J gene TRBJ1-1, with D tentatively TRBD1 (5 bases). There are 13 residues in the CDR3. Germline V CDR1 and CDR2: MNHEY, SMNVEV (reference sequence). Trimming removed 5 bases at V and 5 bases at J, with 12 bases between. The CDR3 loop reads CASSPGTTTEAFF. For the CDR3, the DNA is TGTGCCAGCAGTCCCGGGACTACAACTGAAGCTTTCTTT.

The chain is built from TRBV5-1 and TRBJ2-1; maybe TRBD1 (5 bases). Germline V gene lookup returns CDR1 SGHRS and CDR2 YFSETQ. The CDR3 length is 17 residues. V shed 2 bases and J shed 0 bases, with 15 bases lying between them. CDR3 nucleotides: TGCGCCAGCAGCTTAGGACAATCGCTGAGCTCCTACAATGAGCAGTTCTTC. Encoded protein: CASSLGQSLSSYNEQFF.

This clonotype was observed a few times. This chain links TRBV19 with TRBJ1-1; 7 nucleotides line up with TRBD1. After removal of 4 bases from V and 8 bases from J, the junction contained 4 bases not matched to a gene. The CDR3 runs to 12 residues. Germline V gives CDR1 LNHDA, CDR2 SQIVND (reference sequence). The CDR3 coding sequence is TGTGCCAGTAGTAAGGGGACAGTAGAAGCTTTCTTT. It specifies CASSKGTVEAFF.

The chain has TRBV12-3 or TRBV12-4 and TRBJ2-5, with D perhaps assigned TRBD1 or TRBD2 (5 bases each). V lost 4 bases, J lost 4 bases, and 13 bases lay in between. The CDR3 has 14 residues. The CDR3 region has the DNA TGTGCCAGCAGTTATCTCCGAGGGACAGAGACCCAGTACTTC. Amino acids: CASSYLRGTETQYF.

With respect to this clonotype: Sequence at one end of the junction differs from germline and may be a read error. The rearrangement joins TRBV6-2 or TRBV6-3 to TRBJ1-2, with D possibly matching TRBD1 (6 bases). Germline lookup yields CDR1 MNHEY and CDR2 SVGEGT. This CDR3 is 10 amino acids long. The CDR3 DNA sequence: TGTGCCAGCAGAAGACAGGACGGCCGCTTC. Translated, it gives CASRRQDGRF.

A few counts support this clonotype. The J gene is TRBJ1-2, the V gene TRBV5-1; D remains ambiguous. Per germline, CDR1 SGHRS and CDR2 YFSETQ. The CDR3 runs to 15 residues. The germline V and J ends were trimmed by 5 bases and 0 bases, with 14 bases remaining between them. The chain's CDR3 is CASSHAVTSNYGYTF. DNA for the CDR3: TGCGCCAGCAGTCATGCAGTAACCTCTAACTATGGCTACACCTTC.

The chain is built from TRBV29-1 and TRBJ1-2; TRBD1 aligns across 9 bases. CDR1 is SQVTM, CDR2 ANQGSEA, per germline. CDR3 length equals 13 residues. Unmatched junction bases numbered 2, after V lost 3 bases and J lost 3 bases. CDR3 sequence reads: CSVDGQGYYGYTF. The CDR3 nucleotides read TGCAGCGTTGATGGACAGGGGTACTATGGCTACACCTTC. Looking up the rest from reference TRBV29-1 and TRBJ1-2 gives the full variable domain: SAVISQKPSRDICQRGTSLTIQCQVDSQVTMMFWYRQQPGQSLTLIATANQGSEATYESGFVIDKFPISRPNLTFSTLTVSNMSPEDSSIYLCSVDGQGYYGYTFGSGTRLTVV.

This clonotype came up a few times. The rearrangement links TRBV4-2 to TRBJ1-2, with a tentative D call TRBD1 (5 bases). CDR1 and CDR2 from the germline V gene are LGHNA and YNFKEQ. V lost 0 bases, J lost 5 bases, and 13 bases lay in between. The CDR3 loop spans 15 amino acids. CDR3 amino acids: CASSQDSRREYGYTF. CDR3 DNA sequence: TGTGCCAGCAGCCAAGATAGCCGCAGGGAGTATGGCTACACCTTC.

This clonotype appeared many times. V gene TRBV9 combines with J gene TRBJ2-5; D remains unclear. CDR1 is SGDLS and CDR2 is YYNGEE in the germline V gene. This CDR3 is 13 amino acids long. V dropped 3 bases and J dropped 2 bases, with 8 bases sitting between them. The DNA of the CDR3 is TGTGCCAGCAGCGGGACGGATCAAGAGACCCAGTACTTC. Translating it yields CASSGTDQETQYF.

The chain carries TRBV5-5 and TRBJ2-4; tentative D call: TRBD2 (5 bases). V shed 4 bases and J shed 6 bases, with 14 bases lying between them. The CDR3 has 14 amino acids. Germline V lookup: CDR1 SGHKS, CDR2 YYEKEE (reference sequence). The CDR3 bases are TGTGCCAGCAGCCAGTACCTAGCACCAAACATTCAGTACTTC. Amino acid sequence: CASSQYLAPNIQYF.

The sample holds many counts of this clonotype. The chain employs TRBV20-1 and TRBJ2-4, with D tentatively TRBD2 (6 bases). Germline assignment: CDR1 DFQATT and CDR2 SNEGSKA (reference sequence). Deletions cut 5 bases from V and 4 bases from J, with 12 bases between. The CDR3 consists of 13 residues. CDR3 loop: CSAPRLEKNIQYF. The CDR3, as DNA: TGCAGTGCTCCCCGACTAGAGAAAAACATTCAGTACTTC.

The rearrangement joins TRBV4-1 to TRBJ1-5; D may be TRBD1 (6 bases). V was shortened by 0 bases and J by 7 bases, with 10 bases between the two germline ends. Germline lookup yields CDR1 MGHRA and CDR2 YSYEKL. This CDR3 is built from 14 residues. Written as DNA, the CDR3 is TGCGCCAGCAGCCAAGAATCAGGGGAACAGCCCCAGCATTTT. This sequence encodes CASSQESGEQPQHF.

The chain uses TRBV10-3 and TRBJ1-2; TRBD1 is a possible D gene (5 bases). The CDR3 has 13 residues. Germline V CDR1 and CDR2: ENHRY, SYGVKD. With 4 bases removed from V and 6 bases from J, the gap between germline ends came to 12 bases. Here the CDR3 reads CAISGFSGDGYTF. The CDR3 coding sequence is TGTGCCATCAGTGGATTTTCGGGGGATGGCTACACCTTC.